This T cell receptor beta chain originates from a study of T cells in localized non-small cell lung cancer. The trim removed 0 bases at V and 4 bases at J, leaving 3 bases unmatched. The CDR3 runs 16 residues. The germline CDR1 and CDR2 sequences are SGHNT and YENEEA. This clone turned up a few times. Its antigen is still unknown. Study findings and constraints: Higher T cell density in the blood was associated with longer overall survival, whereas higher adjacent-lung clonality associated with shorter survival. Clonality of T cells reached its maximum in uninvolved adjacent lung, surpassing tumor.

TCRdb's table, derived via immunoSEQ multiplex PCR, lists solely in-frame clones and lacks some. The table shows over 50,000 clones, with over 70% occurring only once. Sequencing used peripheral blood mononuclear cells, obtained before any cancer treatment. This sequence joins TRBV11-3 and TRBJ2-5; 12 bases map to TRBD2. The clonotype was recovered from a man between 40 and 70 years old with stage III lung adenocarcinoma. The CDR3 DNA follows: TGTGCCAGCAGCTTAGAAGGACTAGCGGGGATAGAGACCCAGTACTTC. Translating it yields CASSLEGLAGIETQYF.